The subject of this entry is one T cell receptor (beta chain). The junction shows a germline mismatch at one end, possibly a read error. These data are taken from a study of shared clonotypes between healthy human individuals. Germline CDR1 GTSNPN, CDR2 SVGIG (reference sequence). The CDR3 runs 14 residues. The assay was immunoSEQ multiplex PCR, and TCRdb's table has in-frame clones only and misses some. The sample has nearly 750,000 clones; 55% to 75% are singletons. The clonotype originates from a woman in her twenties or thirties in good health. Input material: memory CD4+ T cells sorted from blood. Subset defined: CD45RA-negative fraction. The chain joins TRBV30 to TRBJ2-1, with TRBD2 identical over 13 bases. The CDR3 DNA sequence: TGTGCCTGGAGGAGAGGGACTAGCGGGATAGGGGGGATCTTC. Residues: CAWRRGTSGIGGIF.